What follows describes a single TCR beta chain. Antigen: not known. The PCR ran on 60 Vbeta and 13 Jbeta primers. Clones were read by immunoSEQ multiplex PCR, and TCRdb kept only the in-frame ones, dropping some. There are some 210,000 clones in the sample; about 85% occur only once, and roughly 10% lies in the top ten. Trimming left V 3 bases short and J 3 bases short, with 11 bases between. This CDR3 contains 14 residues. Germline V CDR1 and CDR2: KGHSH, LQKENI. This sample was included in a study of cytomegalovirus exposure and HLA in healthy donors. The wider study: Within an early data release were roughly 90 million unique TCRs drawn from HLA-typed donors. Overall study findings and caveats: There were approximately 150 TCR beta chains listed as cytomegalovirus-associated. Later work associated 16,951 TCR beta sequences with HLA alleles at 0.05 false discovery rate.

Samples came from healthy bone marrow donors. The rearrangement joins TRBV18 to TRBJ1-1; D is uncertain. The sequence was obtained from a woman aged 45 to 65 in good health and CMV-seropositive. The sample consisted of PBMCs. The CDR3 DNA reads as TGTGCCAGCTCACCCGCCGCCGGGGACACTGAAGCTTTCTTT. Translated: CASSPAAGDTEAFF. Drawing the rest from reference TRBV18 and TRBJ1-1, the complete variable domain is NAGVMQNPRHLVRRRGQEARLRCSPMKGHSHVYWYRQLPEEGLKFMVYLQKENIIDESGMPKERFSAEFPKEGPSILRIQQVVRGDSAAYFCASSPAAGDTEAFFGQGTRLTVV.